The T cell receptor (beta chain) described here comes from a study of cytomegalovirus exposure and HLA in healthy donors. Regarding the study as a whole: A later analysis found most CMV-associated TCR beta chains apparently HLA-restricted.

The ends were cut back, 7 bases at V and 6 bases at J, with 11 bases in the middle. The CDR3 covers 12 residues. The germline CDR1 and CDR2 sequences are SNHLY and FYNNEI. Regarding this clone: Its antigen is not identified.

Researchers ran the PCR with 60 Vbeta and 13 Jbeta primers. As originally analysed: As a later analysis found, there were 80 million or so unique TCR beta chains, of which roughly 11 million were shared. Using immunoSEQ multiplex PCR, the repertoire was profiled, and TCRdb retains in-frame clones only, with some absent. V and J calls and clone size are those listed in that table; D and trimming were worked out from the DNA. The data hold about 190,000 clones, with 70% to 90% observed a single time. The V call is TRBV2, the J call TRBJ2-3; a possible D gene is TRBD1 (6 bases). The sequenced material came from PBMCs. This receptor was taken from a woman between 18 and 29 years old in good health and CMV-seropositive. The CDR3 loop is CASTNRADTQYF. The CDR3 DNA sequence: TGTGCCAGCACCAACAGGGCGGATACGCAGTATTTT.